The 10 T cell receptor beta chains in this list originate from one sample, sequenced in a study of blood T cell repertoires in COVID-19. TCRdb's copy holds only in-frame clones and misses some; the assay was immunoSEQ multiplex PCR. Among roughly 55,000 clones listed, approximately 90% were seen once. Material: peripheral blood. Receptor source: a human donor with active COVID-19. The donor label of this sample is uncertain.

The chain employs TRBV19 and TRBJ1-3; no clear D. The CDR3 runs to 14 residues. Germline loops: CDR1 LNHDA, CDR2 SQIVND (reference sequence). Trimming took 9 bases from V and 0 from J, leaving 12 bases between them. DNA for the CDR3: TGTGCCAGCAAACAAGTAAACTCTGGAAACACCATATATTTT. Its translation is CASKQVNSGNTIYF.

The CDR3 loop reads CASSPPQGVWGSGELFF. CDR3 in DNA: TGTGCCAGCTCACCGCCACAGGGAGTTTGGGGATCCGGGGAGCTGTTTTTT. The chain joins TRBV18 to TRBJ2-2, with a weak D call TRBD1 (6 bases). CDR1 and CDR2 from the germline V gene are KGHSH and LQKENI. This CDR3 comprises 17 residues. With 3 bases removed from V and 6 bases from J, the gap between germline ends came to 20 bases.

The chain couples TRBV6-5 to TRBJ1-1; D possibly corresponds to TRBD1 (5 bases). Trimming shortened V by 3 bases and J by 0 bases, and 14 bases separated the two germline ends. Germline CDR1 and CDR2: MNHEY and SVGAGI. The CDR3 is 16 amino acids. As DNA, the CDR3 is TGTGCCAGCAGTTATGGGGAAGGGGTGGTGAACACTGAAGCTTTCTTT. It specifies CASSYGEGVVNTEAFF.

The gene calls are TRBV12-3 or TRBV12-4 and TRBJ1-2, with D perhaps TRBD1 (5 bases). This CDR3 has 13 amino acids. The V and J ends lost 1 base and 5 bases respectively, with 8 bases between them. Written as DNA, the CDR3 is TGTGCCAGCAGTTTAGGTGGGGGGTATGGCTACACCTTC. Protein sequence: CASSLGGGYGYTF.

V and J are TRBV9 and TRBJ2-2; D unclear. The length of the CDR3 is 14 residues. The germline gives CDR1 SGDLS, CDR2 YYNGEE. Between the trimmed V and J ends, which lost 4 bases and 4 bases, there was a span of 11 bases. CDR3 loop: CASSSEAFTGELFF. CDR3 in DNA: TGTGCCAGCAGCTCCGAAGCATTCACCGGGGAGCTGTTTTTT. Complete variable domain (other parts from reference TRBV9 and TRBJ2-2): DSGVTQTPKHLITATGQRVTLRCSPRSGDLSVYWYQQSLDQGLQFLIQYYNGEERAKGNILERFSAQQFPDLHSELNLSSLELGDSALYFCASSSEAFTGELFFGEGSRLTVL.

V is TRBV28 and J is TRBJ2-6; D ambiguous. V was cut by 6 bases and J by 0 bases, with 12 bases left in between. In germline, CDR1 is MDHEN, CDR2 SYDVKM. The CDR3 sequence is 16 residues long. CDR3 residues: CASSPWASSGANVLTF. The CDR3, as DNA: TGTGCCAGCAGCCCATGGGCCAGCTCTGGGGCCAACGTCCTGACTTTC.

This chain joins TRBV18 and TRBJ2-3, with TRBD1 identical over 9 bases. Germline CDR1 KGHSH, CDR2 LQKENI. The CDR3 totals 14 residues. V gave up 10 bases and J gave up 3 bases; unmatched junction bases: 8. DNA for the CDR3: TGTGCCACCCGGGACAGGGAAGGGACAGATACGCAGTATTTT. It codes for CATRDREGTDTQYF.

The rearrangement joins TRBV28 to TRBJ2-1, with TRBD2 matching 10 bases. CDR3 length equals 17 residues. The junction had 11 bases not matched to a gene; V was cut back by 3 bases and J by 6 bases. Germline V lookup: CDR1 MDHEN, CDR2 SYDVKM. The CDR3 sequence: CASSLSSGGAPGNEQFF. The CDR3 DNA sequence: TGTGCCAGCAGTTTGTCCAGCGGGGGGGCCCCTGGCAATGAGCAGTTCTTC.

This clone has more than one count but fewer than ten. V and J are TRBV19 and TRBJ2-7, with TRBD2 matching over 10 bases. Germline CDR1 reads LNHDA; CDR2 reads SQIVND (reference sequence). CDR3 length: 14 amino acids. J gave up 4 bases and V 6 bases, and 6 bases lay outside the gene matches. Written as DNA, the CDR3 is TGTGCCAGTAGAGGCCTAGCGGGAGAGTACGAGCAGTACTTC. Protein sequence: CASRGLAGEYEQYF. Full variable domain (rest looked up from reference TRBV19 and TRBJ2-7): DGGITQSPKYLFRKEGQNVTLSCEQNLNHDAMYWYRQDPGQGLRLIYYSQIVNDFQKGDIAEGYSVSREKKESFPLTVTSAQKNPTAFYLCASRGLAGEYEQYFGPGTRLTVT.

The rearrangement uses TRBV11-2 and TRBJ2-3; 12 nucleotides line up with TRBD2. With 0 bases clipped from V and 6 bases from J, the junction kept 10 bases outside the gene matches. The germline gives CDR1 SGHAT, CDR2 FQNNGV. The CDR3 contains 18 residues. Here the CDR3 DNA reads TGTGCCAGCAGCTTAGATCCCCCGACTAGCGGGGGCCGGGATACGCAGTATTTT. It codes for CASSLDPPTSGGRDTQYF.